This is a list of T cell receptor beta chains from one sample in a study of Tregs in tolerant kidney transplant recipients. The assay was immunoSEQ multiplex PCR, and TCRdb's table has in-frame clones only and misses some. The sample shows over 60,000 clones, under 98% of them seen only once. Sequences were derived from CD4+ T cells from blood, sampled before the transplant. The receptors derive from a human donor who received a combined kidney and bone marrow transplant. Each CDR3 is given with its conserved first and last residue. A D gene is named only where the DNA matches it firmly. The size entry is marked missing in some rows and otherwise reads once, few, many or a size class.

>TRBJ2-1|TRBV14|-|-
TGTGCCAGCAGCCAAGATACAGGGCTCTTAGGGCAGTTCTTC
CASSQDTGLLGQFF
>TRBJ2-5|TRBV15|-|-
TGTGCCACCAGCAGAGGGATGGGTTGGGAGCAGTACTTC
CATSRGMGWEQYF
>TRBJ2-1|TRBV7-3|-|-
TGTGCCAGCAGCTTAACAGCATTTAACAATGAGCAGTTCTTC
CASSLTAFNNEQFF
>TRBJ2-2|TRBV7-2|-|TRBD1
TGTGCCAGCAGCCGGGACAGCGCCGCGAACACCGGGGAGCTGTTTTTT
CASSRDSAANTGELFF
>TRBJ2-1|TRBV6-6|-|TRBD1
TGTGCCAGCAGTTACTCGGGACAGGGTTCCAATGAGCAGTTCTTC
CASSYSGQGSNEQFF
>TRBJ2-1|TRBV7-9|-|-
TGTGCCAGCAGCTTGTCTACAGGAGACAATGAGCAGTTCTTC
CASSLSTGDNEQFF
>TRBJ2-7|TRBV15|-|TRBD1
TGTGCCACCAGCAGAGGCCCCGGGACAGGGGCCTACGAGCAGTACTTC
CATSRGPGTGAYEQYF
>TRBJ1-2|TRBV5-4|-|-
TGTGCCAGCAGCCTAACAGGGTTTAGCGGCTACACCTTC
CASSLTGFSGYTF
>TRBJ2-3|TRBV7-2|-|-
TGTGCCAGCAGCTTCTCGACATTCACAGATACGCAGTATTTT
CASSFSTFTDTQYF
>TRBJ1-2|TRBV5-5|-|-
TGTGCCAGCAGCTTGGAGTTTTACGGGGTGCACGGCTACACCTTC
CASSLEFYGVHGYTF
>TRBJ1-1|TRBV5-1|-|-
TGCGCCAGCAGCTTGGTTGAGATCCGGGTAGGCACTGAAGCTTTCTTT
CASSLVEIRVGTEAFF
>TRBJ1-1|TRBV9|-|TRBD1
TGTGCCAGCAGCGTAGGTGGGACAGGGGTGACTGAAGCTTTCTTT
CASSVGGTGVTEAFF
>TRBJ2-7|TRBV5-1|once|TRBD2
TGCGCCAGCAGAATAGCGGGACGCGACGAGCAGTACTTC
CASRIAGRDEQYF
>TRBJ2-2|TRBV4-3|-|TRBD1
TGCGCCAGCAGCCAAGAAGCAGGGGGTGGGAACACCGGGGAGCTGTTTTTT
CASSQEAGGGNTGELFF
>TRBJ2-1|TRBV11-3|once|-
TGTGCCAGCAGCCCCAACCCACAGGGAAATTATTTGATCTTC
CASSPNPQGNYLIF
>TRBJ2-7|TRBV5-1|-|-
TGCGCCAGCAGCCCGGTCACCTCATATGTCCTAAATGGGCAGTACTTC
CASSPVTSYVLNGQYF
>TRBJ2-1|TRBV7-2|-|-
TGTGCCAGTCAATCAGAGGGACTTAGGGACAATGAGCAGTTCTTC
CASQSEGLRDNEQFF
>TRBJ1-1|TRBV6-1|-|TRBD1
TGTGCCAGCAGCAGGGGGCGCAACACTGAAGCTTTCTTT
CASSRGRNTEAFF
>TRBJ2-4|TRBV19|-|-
TGTGCCAGTAGTCCCTCCAAAAACATTCAGTACTTC
CASSPSKNIQYF
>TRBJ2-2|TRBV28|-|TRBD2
TGTGCCAGCAGGTGGGCAACGGGACTAGCGGGGACACTGAACACCGGGGAGCTGTTTTTT
CASRWATGLAGTLNTGELFF
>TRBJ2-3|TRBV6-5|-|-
TGTGCCAGCAGATCCCCAGGGGCAGATACGCAGTATTTT
CASRSPGADTQYF
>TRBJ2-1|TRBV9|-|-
TGTGCCAGCTCCGTACAGAACTACAATGAGCAGTTCTTC
CASSVQNYNEQFF
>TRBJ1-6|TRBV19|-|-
TGTGCCAGTAACACAAAAGATTACAATTCACCCCTCCACTTT
CASNTKDYNSPLHF
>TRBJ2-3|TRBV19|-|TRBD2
TGTGCCAGTAGTACGGGTAGCGGGGAACACACAGATACGCAGTATTTT
CASSTGSGEHTDTQYF
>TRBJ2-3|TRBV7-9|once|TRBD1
TGTGCCAGCACCCGGGGACAGATGACAGATACGCAGTATTTT
CASTRGQMTDTQYF
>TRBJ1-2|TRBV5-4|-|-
TGTGCCAGCAGCTTGGGAGGACAGATTGCCTATGGCTACACCTTC
CASSLGGQIAYGYTF
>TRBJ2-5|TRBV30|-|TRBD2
TGTGCCTGGGAAGCGGGAGGGGTAGAGACCCAGTACTTC
CAWEAGGVETQYF
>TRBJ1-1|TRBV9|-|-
TGTGCCAGCAGCGTAGCTCGGGGGGGCACTGAAGCTTTCTTT
CASSVARGGTEAFF
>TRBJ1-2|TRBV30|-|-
TGTGCCTGGAGTACAGGGAACTATGGCTACACCTTC
CAWSTGNYGYTF
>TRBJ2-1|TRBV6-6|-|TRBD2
TGTGCCAGCAGGAGACTAGCGGGAGAGAGCTATGAGCAGTTCTTC
CASRRLAGESYEQFF
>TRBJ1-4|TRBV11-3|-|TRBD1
TGTGCCAGCAGCCCCCGACAGGGCGCTAATGAAAAACTGTTTTTT
CASSPRQGANEKLFF
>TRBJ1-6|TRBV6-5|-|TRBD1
TGTGCCAGCTCCCGGGACAGGCTTAATTCACCCCTCCACTTT
CASSRDRLNSPLHF
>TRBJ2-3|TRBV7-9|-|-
TGTGCCAGCAGCCCCCAGATTTCCACAGATACGCAGTATTTT
CASSPQISTDTQYF
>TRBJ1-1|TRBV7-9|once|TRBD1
TGTGCCAGCAGCTCCTCCGGGACAGTGAACACTGAAGCTTTCTTT
CASSSSGTVNTEAFF
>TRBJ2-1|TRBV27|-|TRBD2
TGTGCCAGCAGTTTAACGGGGACCGGGACTAGCGGGACCTCCTTATGGGGTAATGAGCAGTTCTTC
CASSLTGTGTSGTSLWGNEQFF
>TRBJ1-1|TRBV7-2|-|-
TGTGCCAGCAGCTTAGCGTTAGCGATAAACACTGAAGCTTTCTTT
CASSLALAINTEAFF
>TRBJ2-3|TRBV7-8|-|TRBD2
TGTGCCAGCAGCTCTAGCGGGAGGGCCAACGTTAAGACAGATACGCAGTATTTT
CASSSSGRANVKTDTQYF
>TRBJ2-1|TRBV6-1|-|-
TGTGCCAGCAGTTGGCGGCAGTCCAATGAGCAGTTCTTC
CASSWRQSNEQFF
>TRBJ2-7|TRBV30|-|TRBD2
TGTGCCTGGAGCGGGGGGGGCCGGGAGCAGTACTTC
CAWSGGGREQYF
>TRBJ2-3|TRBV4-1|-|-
TGCGCCAGCACCCAGGGGGGGGCGGTCACAGATACGCAGTATTTT
CASTQGGAVTDTQYF
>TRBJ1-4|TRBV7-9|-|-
TGTGCCAGCAGCTTAAGGGACAAGGGGGGGGAAAAACTGTTTTTT
CASSLRDKGGEKLFF
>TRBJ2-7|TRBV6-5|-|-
TGTGCCAGCAGTCCTTACCTCTACTACGAGCAGTACTTC
CASSPYLYYEQYF
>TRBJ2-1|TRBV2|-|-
TGTGCCAGCGGGACTCAGCAGTTCTTC
CASGTQQFF
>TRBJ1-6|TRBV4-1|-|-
TGCGCCAGCAGCCAAAGGTCCACAGATAATTCACCCCTCCACTTT
CASSQRSTDNSPLHF
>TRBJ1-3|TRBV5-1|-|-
TGCGCCAGCAGCTTGGACGGTAGTGGAAACACCATATATTTT
CASSLDGSGNTIYF
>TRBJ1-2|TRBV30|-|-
TGTGCCTGGAGTCCCAGACTCTATGGCTACACCTTC
CAWSPRLYGYTF
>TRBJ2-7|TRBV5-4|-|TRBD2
TGTGCCAGCAGCCCGGAAAATAGCGGGGGGGCCTACGAGCAGTACTTC
CASSPENSGGAYEQYF
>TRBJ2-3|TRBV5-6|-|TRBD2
TGTGCCAGCAGCCCGGGACTAGCGAAGCCCACGCAGTATTTT
CASSPGLAKPTQYF
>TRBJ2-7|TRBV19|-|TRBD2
TGTGCCAGTAGTCGCCGGGGGACTAGCGGGCAATACGAGCAGTACTTC
CASSRRGTSGQYEQYF
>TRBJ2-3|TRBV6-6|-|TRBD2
TGTGCCTGCACATTTAGCGGGAATGGAGATACGCAGTATTTT
CACTFSGNGDTQYF
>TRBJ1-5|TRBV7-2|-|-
TGTGCCAGCAGTTGGACAGCACGCAATCAGCCCCAGCATTTT
CASSWTARNQPQHF
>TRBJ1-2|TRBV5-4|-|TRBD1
TGTGCCAGCAGCCAGACAGGGGGCGCCTATGGCTACACCTTC
CASSQTGGAYGYTF
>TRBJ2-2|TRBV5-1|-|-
TGCGCCAGCAGCTTGGCCCCGTCGGGGGACACCGGGGAGCTGTTTTTT
CASSLAPSGDTGELFF
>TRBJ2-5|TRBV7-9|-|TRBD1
TGTGCCAGCAGCTTAGCAGGGGGCGGGGAGACCCAGTACTTC
CASSLAGGGETQYF
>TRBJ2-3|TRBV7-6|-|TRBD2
TGTGCCAGCAGCTTAACTAGCGGGGGGGAAGATACGCAGTATTTT
CASSLTSGGEDTQYF